The 14 T cell receptor beta chains given below trace back to one sample, sequenced in a study of T-cell reconstitution after alpha-beta-depleted transplantation in children. Preparation of the TCRbeta library used unique molecular identifiers. From the PCR reads, TCRdb called clonotypes with MiXCR, one entry per CDR3 protein. The repertoire holds about 590,000 distinct CDR3 sequences, 13% seen once, with over 2% in the top ten. The source was PBMCs, mostly from graft donor cells, collected 360 days after TCRalphabeta/CD19-depleted stem cell transplant. The receptors derive from a male patient between 10 and 17 years old who had a stem cell transplant for acute myeloid leukemia, so the T cells may come from the graft donor.

This clonotype was observed a handful of times. The chain uses TRBV4-2 and TRBJ2-1; tentative D call: TRBD1 (6 bases). This CDR3 spans 15 amino acids. The V end lost 1 base, the J end lost 4 bases, and 11 bases lay between the germline ends. The germline V gene encodes CDR1 LGHNA and CDR2 YNFKEQ. The CDR3 spells CASSQGGQEYNEQFF. CDR3 nucleotide sequence: TGTGCCAGCAGCCAAGGGGGGCAGGAATACAATGAGCAGTTCTTC.

This clonotype was observed at least ten times. This sequence joins TRBV29-1 and TRBJ1-2; D call uncertain. Trimming removed 6 bases from V and 3 bases from J, with 11 bases in between. The germline gives CDR1 SQVTM, CDR2 ANQGSEA. CDR3 length: 12 amino acids. For the CDR3, the DNA is TGCAGCGTGAGGCGTACAGACTATGGCTACACCTTC. Its protein product is CSVRRTDYGYTF.

This clonotype was detected only a few times. This chain links TRBV4-2 with TRBJ2-5; D is uncertain. The CDR3 length is 14 residues. V was pared by 3 bases and J by 2 bases, with 10 bases between. Germline assignment: CDR1 LGHNA and CDR2 YNFKEQ. CDR3 loop: CASSHWTEQETQYF. CDR3 coding DNA: TGTGCCAGCAGCCACTGGACGGAGCAAGAGACCCAGTACTTC.

This chain uses TRBV18 with TRBJ2-7; D remains ambiguous. Looked up from germline, CDR1 is KGHSH and CDR2 is LQKENI. The length of the CDR3 is 13 residues. Trimming took off 4 bases at V and 5 bases at J, with 12 bases between the two ends. The DNA of the CDR3 is TGTGCCAGCTCACAGTCCTTAGATAACGAGCAGTACTTC. This sequence encodes CASSQSLDNEQYF.

This chain joins TRBV12-3 or TRBV12-4 and TRBJ2-7; D call uncertain. Deletions cut 7 bases from V and 1 base from J, with 11 bases between. This CDR3 contains 13 residues. The CDR3 nucleotides are TGTGCCAGCACAGCCGGGCCTTCCTACGAGCAGTACTTC. As protein: CASTAGPSYEQYF.

This clonotype was detected many times. The CDR3 DNA follows: TGTGCCAGCAGCGGAGCGGGATGGGAGACCCAGTACTTC. This gives the protein CASSGAGWETQYF. The chain carries TRBV9 and TRBJ2-5, with 7 bases aligning to TRBD2. Germline values: CDR1 SGDLS, CDR2 YYNGEE. The CDR3 sequence is 13 residues long. Losses at the gene ends were 3 bases for V and 5 bases for J; bases not matched to a gene: 4.

The chain combines TRBV5-1 with TRBJ2-1; 11 bases match TRBD2. This CDR3 has 15 residues. In germline, CDR1 is SGHRS, CDR2 YFSETQ. V shed 2 bases and J 9 bases; nucleotides not matched to a gene: 7. As DNA, the CDR3 is TGCGCCAGCAGCTTACTAGCGGGAGCGATGGGTGAGCAGTTCTTC. Translation: CASSLLAGAMGEQFF.

As to this clonotype: Being one base from a much bigger clone, this may be a read error. This chain links TRBV29-1 with TRBJ2-7; TRBD1 aligns across 7 bases. CDR1 and CDR2 (germline): SQVTM, ANQGSEA. The CDR3 has 13 amino acids. The ends lost 7 bases at V and 3 bases at J; junction bases unmatched: 9. CDR3 DNA sequence: TGCAGCGCCACGGACAGGTTATGCTACGAGCAGTACTTC. This encodes CSATDRLCYEQYF.

This clonotype turned up a few times. This chain links TRBV15 with TRBJ2-7; 7 bases line up with TRBD1. The trim removed 0 bases at V and 2 bases at J, leaving 4 bases unmatched. This CDR3 spans 15 amino acids. Germline lookup yields CDR1 LNHNV and CDR2 YYDKDF (reference sequence). This CDR3 reads CATSRDPGTAYEQYF. As DNA, the CDR3 is TGTGCCACCAGCAGAGATCCAGGGACAGCCTACGAGCAGTACTTC.

The table lists this clonotype with a count of one. The chain combines TRBV14 with TRBJ2-2; TRBD2 agrees at 10 bases. With V trimmed by 4 bases and J by 4 bases, 30 bases remained unmatched. CDR1 is SGHDN, CDR2 FVKESK, per germline. The CDR3 covers 24 residues. Here the CDR3 DNA reads TGTGCCAGCAGCCTTCTCCTCGGAAGTCCCAAGCAATCGTTAACTAGCGGGGCCACCGGGGAGCTGTTTTTT. As protein: CASSLLLGSPKQSLTSGATGELFF.

The sample holds a few counts of this clonotype. The chain couples TRBV12-3 or TRBV12-4 to TRBJ2-5; 11 bases line up with TRBD2. V lost 4 bases to trimming and J lost 2 bases; unmatched junction nucleotides: 6. CDR3 length equals 16 residues. CDR3 coding DNA: TGTGCCAGCAGTTCGGGACTAGCGGACTTACAAGAGACCCAGTACTTC. Residues: CASSSGLADLQETQYF.

This clonotype was recorded a few times. The chain joins TRBV12-3 or TRBV12-4 to TRBJ2-7; 8 bases align to TRBD2. V lost 6 bases, J lost 5 bases, and 12 bases stayed unmatched. This CDR3 is built from 15 residues. The CDR3: CASSTTDSGNHEQYF. The CDR3 DNA is TGTGCCAGCAGCACTACCGATAGCGGGAACCACGAGCAGTACTTC.

The chain carries TRBV7-2 and TRBJ2-5; D perhaps matches TRBD2 (5 bases). The CDR3 is 15 amino acids. Trimming cost V 5 bases and J 5 bases, with 18 bases left between them. Germline V gene data show CDR1 as SGHTA and CDR2 as FQGNSA. The CDR3: CASSLIHLPGETQYF. DNA of the CDR3: TGTGCCAGCAGCCTTATCCATCTCCCGGGGGAGACCCAGTACTTC. The complete variable domain, with remaining parts taken from reference TRBV7-2 and TRBJ2-5, reads GAGVSQSPSNKVTEKGKDVELRCDPISGHTALYWYRQSLGQGLEFLIYFQGNSAPDKSGLPSDRFSAERTGGSVSTLTIQRTQQEDSAVYLCASSLIHLPGETQYFGPGTRLLVL.

This clonotype was picked up many times. The J gene is TRBJ2-3, the V gene TRBV4-3; TRBD2 might be the D (6 bases). Germline V gene data show CDR1 as LGHNA and CDR2 as YSLEER. Trimming removed 4 bases from V and 2 bases from J, with 10 bases in between. The CDR3 totals 14 residues. CDR3 sequence (DNA): TGCGCCAGCAGCCCCGGGACTCTCACAGATACGCAGTATTTT. Its translation: CASSPGTLTDTQYF.